This T cell receptor (beta chain) was sequenced during a study of cytomegalovirus exposure and HLA in healthy donors (dated by TCRdb to the late 2010s). At the level of the whole study: An earlier analysis of some 600 of the donors reported about 260 Gb of sequence data and 100 million to 120 million unique TCR beta sequences obtained from about 179 million T cells. Roughly 290 gigabases of sequencing data and around 85 million unique TCR sequences made up an early release that covered 500 to 650 HLA-typed donors. The genetic ancestry cluster associated with self-reported Caucasian donors included over 80% of the 300 to 400 genotyped donors. The study aimed to test whether signatures of past pathogen exposure could be identified by cataloging public T cell receptors. The study profiled the T cell repertoires of under 700 subjects by immunosequencing and related them to cytomegalovirus serostatus. In addition to the first cohort of 500 to 850 subjects, a separate validation cohort of about 120 different subjects was used. To predict cytomegalovirus infection status, the study brought together high-throughput TCR immunosequencing, statistical association of individual TCRs with disease status, and machine learning. A later analysis re-analyzed previously published TCR beta repertoires from roughly 600 donors and added high-resolution HLA genotyping to study TCR occurrence patterns. In the later analysis, no new phenotypic data were used to find candidate immune exposures; instead, reliance was placed on TCR beta sequences and their occurrence across donors. To decide whether each TCR beta V gene segment behaved as functional or pseudogenic, an earlier analysis of some 580 of the donors relied on high-throughput TCR beta sequencing. Donor age, sex, ethnicity and CMV serostatus were compiled alongside the repertoire data. A later genetic analysis took genome-wide SNP genotypes for about 65% of the 666 donors and used that subset as a discovery cohort. Every discovery cohort repertoire had been produced on one sequencing platform. Class I and class II HLA loci were covered by the typing at four-digit resolution. Typing coverage differed by locus: A, B, C, DRB1 and DQB1 were typed in about 620-630 donors, DQA1 in 500 to 550, DPA1 in 600 to 610, and DPB1 in just under 480. Roughly 5 DR-DQ haplotypes were handled as single units for association and clustering because linkage in the cohort was strong. Across some 400 genotyped donors of the cohort, an average of 235,054 unique TCR beta nucleotide sequences per donor were sequenced, and 15% to 20% of those sequences were non-productive. The paper's findings and limits, for the study overall: In a later analysis, several top co-occurrence clusters were reported to appear linked to parvovirus B19, influenza, CMV and Epstein-Barr virus. Correlated functional status among segregating V segments might be attributable to linkage disequilibrium, but an unknown experimental factor could not be ruled out. CMV serostatus was the only immune exposure information available for the cohort. In both the original and validation cohorts, the classifier was reported to diagnose cytomegalovirus status with high specificity and sensitivity. In a later analysis, TCR association rates were found to vary across HLA loci, with the most associated TCRs seen for DRB1 alleles and the fewest for HLA-C alleles. The cohort was sequenced for TCR beta chains only, and without alpha or paired-chain data the features that could be detected were limited. In a later analysis, about 16,000 TCR beta sequences were associated with specific HLA alleles at a false discovery rate of 0.05. Because counts were too low, roughly 16 rarely observed V segments, including chromosome 9 orphons, were left out of the earlier analysis of some 600 of the donors. Some IMGT-functional V segments, including TRBV6-2 and TRBV6-3, could not be distinguished by the 87-base-pair reads and were therefore excluded. A further reported finding was that TCR beta sequences accurately predicted the HLA-A and HLA-B alleles for most subjects in the first cohort. Compared with the 666-donor mean, donors in an Asian-associated ancestry cluster had fewer N-insertions in productive TCRs, according to a later genetic analysis. Most CMV-associated TCR beta chains appeared to be HLA-restricted in a later analysis, and the HLA associations seemed to be driven largely by CMV exposure. When HLA alleles, especially DR and DQ, strongly co-occurred, attributing TCR associations to individual alleles was difficult. In the study, 150 to 200 TCR beta chains were listed as associated with cytomegalovirus. In an earlier analysis of more than 500 of the donors, most TCR beta V segments appeared in productive rearrangements about 87% or about 30% of the time, broadly matching IMGT annotations. In a later analysis, HLA-associated TCR beta chains showed more clonal expansion and lower generation probabilities than non-associated chains that were equally common. In a later genetic analysis, a missense DCLRE1C variant was associated with V-gene and J-gene trimming of TCR beta chains, and the association was replicated in an independent cohort. A few of the identified cytomegalovirus-associated TCR beta chains were confirmed in vitro to be specific for cytomegalovirus antigens. Sequencing depth was assumed to be roughly uniform across donors in the presence/absence analyses, though that assumption may not hold. A cluster of highly shared sequence variants was judged likely to represent a technical artifact of the sequencing pipeline. The authors suggested that the approach could potentially be extended to other disease states and immunological phenotypes. Because HLA typing was unavailable for some donors at each locus, only the typed subset was used in association tests. Across donors, most TCR sequences were observed very rarely, whereas some public TCRs were present in many individuals.

In its sample, this clone was seen once. Its antigen remains unidentified. No base quality values were provided; no much bigger clone lies one nucleotide off. The cohort comprised some 680 healthy bone marrow donors. All cohort members were sampled while nominally healthy, although unrecorded immune exposures were likely present. The donor was CMV seropositive and was included in the group of almost 300 seropositive cohort members. A peripheral blood sample was provided by each donor, and peripheral blood mononuclear cells were used for TCR beta sequencing. Genomic DNA extraction from the blood cell samples was performed with the Qiagen DNeasy Blood Extraction Kit. The library was generated by the immunoSEQ multiplex PCR assay. A mixture of 60 forward primers for TCR Vbeta segments and 13 reverse primers for TCR Jbeta segments was used in the multiplex PCR. The CDR3 region of rearranged TCR beta genes was amplified from genomic DNA by a multiplex PCR assay. The amplified TCR beta libraries were sequenced on the Illumina HiSeq System as 87-base-pair reads. On the study's bioinformatics: A later analysis counted about 80 million unique TCR beta chains across the 690 or so repertoires, and roughly 10 million of these chains were shared by at least two donors. Raw reads were error-corrected and collapsed into unique sequences with a nearest-neighbor algorithm that merged closely related sequences to remove PCR and sequencing errors. To assign V, D and J gene segments, CDR3 sequences were aligned to IMGT reference sequences. For a sequence to be retained, a match of at least six nucleotides was required to both a V gene segment and a J gene segment. A rearrangement counted as productive if the CDR3 had no stop codons and remained in frame with V and J, and every other rearrangement counted as non-productive. CDR3 was defined according to IMGT convention as the region running from the second conserved V-encoded cysteine to the conserved J-encoded phenylalanine. Sequences without an unambiguous match to a single V gene segment were excluded from the earlier analysis of several hundred of the donors. An earlier analysis of 500 to 600 of the donors classified V segments as functional when productive rearrangements were above 56.7% and as segregating when the standard deviation between donors was above 5%. A statistical classification framework was built for diagnosing cytomegalovirus status from the catalog of TCR beta chain sequences. In a later analysis, V and J genes were assigned by comparing TCR nucleotide sequences against IMGT/GENE-DB human TR gene sequences. Using the TCRdist pipeline, a later analysis assigned CDR3 sequences along with most-parsimonious VDJ recombination scenarios. In a later analysis, each TCR beta chain was defined by its CDR3 amino acid sequence together with its V-gene family, and reads without a unique V-gene family were excluded. In a later analysis, several hundred highly shared, low-generation-probability nucleotide sequences were removed to address suspected cross-contamination and a sequencing artifact. For each public chain, a later analysis derived a clonal expansion index from normalized ranks of inferred template counts within each repertoire. In a later analysis, generation probabilities were computed with a VDJ recombination model fitted to out-of-frame rearrangements, and the resulting probabilities were checked against IGoR. In a later analysis, TCR-TCR, TCR-HLA and TCR-CMV co-occurrence was scored with hypergeometric tests, and a repertoire-size bias correction was applied to TCR pairs. False discovery rates were estimated in a later analysis by permuting HLA or CMV assignments 20 times. A later analysis grouped co-occurring TCRs with DBSCAN, adding TCRdist sequence similarity when clustering within HLA-allele-positive subsets. Repertoires with fewer than 30,000 or more than 120,000 public chains, plus five repertoires with anomalous nucleotide sharing, were excluded from co-occurrence clustering. What TCRdb holds here is the immuneACCESS table cut down to in-frame rearrangements. Part of the clones is not present; checked against another copy, under half of the missing clones reflect an unresolved V gene, and the others are unexplained. V and J calls and clone size are those listed in that table; D and trimming were worked out from the DNA. This sample comprises about 230,000 clones, 70% to 80% of them detected only once. The ten largest clones add up to 2.7% of the sample.

Reading from cysteine to phenylalanine, the CDR3 counts 14 amino acids. Only the CDR3 DNA is retained, 42 bases long and in frame from the first base. Via the germline V gene, CDR1 is SNHLY and CDR2 FYNNEI. From V the trimming removes 6 bases and from J it removes 3 bases, while the gene matches leave 5 bases of the junction unaccounted for. This receptor was taken from an older woman in good health and CMV-seropositive. The sequenced sample was PBMCs. The chain employs TRBV2 and TRBJ1-2; 9 central bases correspond to TRBD1. The DNA sequence follows: TGTGCCAGCAGGGCGGGACAGGGTGACTATGGCTACACCTTC. This yields the protein CASRAGQGDYGYTF.